Sequencing of this T cell receptor beta chain was carried out in a study of blood T cell repertoires in COVID-19. The overall study: COVID-19 samples, acute and convalescent, were from the United States, Italy and Spain. Nucleic acid was either cDNA or gDNA, and it came from T cells, B-cell-depleted T cells, or PBMCs.

As originally analysed: Using reference gene primer amplification, nucleated cell counts were estimated. Using immunoSEQ multiplex PCR, the repertoire was profiled, and TCRdb retains in-frame clones only, with some absent. That table furnishes V, J and clone size, whereas the DNA furnished D and trimming. The data contain 380,000 or so clones, 80% to 90% of them singletons. Sequenced sample: peripheral blood. The source of this sequence is a middle-aged man with acute or convalescent COVID-19.

CDR3 DNA: TGTGCCAGCAGTTTAAACAGACAGGGGAGGTATGGCTACACCTTC. Translated: CASSLNRQGRYGYTF. The V and J genes are TRBV27 and TRBJ1-2, with TRBD1 matching 8 bases. There are 15 residues in the CDR3. J lost 5 bases, V lost 2 bases, and 7 bases had no gene match. CDR1 MNHEY and CDR2 SMNVEV come from the germline V gene (reference sequence).